This record concerns one T cell receptor (beta chain) sequence. This clonotype showed up just a few times. The antigen it binds to is not known. Base qualities are missing; no much larger clone stands one base away. Including cysteine and phenylalanine, the CDR3 has 18 amino acids. Solely the CDR3 DNA is kept, with 54 bases framed from the first base. The junction shows trimming of 2 bases on V and 2 bases on J, plus 20 bases between the germline ends. CDR1 and CDR2, looked up from the germline V gene (reference sequence), are SSHAT and FNYEAQ. The data stem from a study of T-cell reconstitution after alpha-beta-depleted transplantation in children (dated by TCRdb to about 2016). Looking at the study overall: Using TCR repertoire profiling, the study quantitatively followed how T-cell immune reconstitution unfolded in children after TCRalphabeta/CD19-depleted allogeneic hematopoietic cell transplantation.

The library was generated by PCR. The reads were generated on an Illumina HiSeq 2500. Molecular barcoding was employed in the preparation of TCR libraries, with unique molecular identifiers being used to normalize TCRbeta repertoire quantification. TCRdb reworked the public reads: Q25 trimming with fastp, MiXCR clone assembly, productive beta chains retained. Each CDR3 protein gets just one entry, which takes the most common genes and DNA from the rows behind it. This sample holds some 490,000 distinct CDR3 sequences; under 15% were observed only once. In total, the top ten clones hold less than 6.5% of the sample.

This TCR was recovered from a human donor who donated a stem cell graft to a child with combined immunodeficiency. The specimen was PBMCs from the stem cell graft donor, collected from the stem cell graft. This chain joins TRBV7-7 to TRBJ2-3; possibly the D gene is TRBD2, per 8 matching bases. The CDR3 region: CASSLSGRARGATDTQYF. At the DNA level, the sequence is TGTGCCAGCAGCTTATCCGGGAGGGCCAGGGGGGCCACAGATACGCAGTATTTT.